A selection of T cell receptor beta chains follows, all from one sample in a study of cytomegalovirus exposure and HLA in healthy donors. The assay was immunoSEQ multiplex PCR, and TCRdb's table has in-frame clones only and misses some. The sample has 150,000 to 200,000 clones; approximately 84% are singletons. Sequenced: PBMCs. These receptors were obtained from a girl between 10 and 17 years old in good health and CMV-seropositive. Each CDR3 is given with its conserved first and last residue. Fields, in order: J gene, V gene, clone size, D gene, CDR3 DNA, CDR3 protein. D genes are given only for firm matches. For some rows the clone size is stated as once, few or many, or as a class when expanded; others skip it.

J gene: TRBJ2-7
V gene: TRBV18
clone size: NA
D gene: TRBD1
CDR3 DNA: TGTGCCAGCTCCCGAAACGACAGGGAAGCGCAGTACTTC
CDR3 protein: CASSRNDREAQYF

J gene: TRBJ2-1
V gene: TRBV30
clone size: NA
D gene: TRBD2
CDR3 DNA: TGTGCCTGTGAATTGGCGGGGGGCTACAATGAGCAGTTCTTC
CDR3 protein: CACELAGGYNEQFF

J gene: TRBJ1-1
V gene: TRBV7-8
clone size: NA
D gene: TRBD1
CDR3 DNA: TGTGCCAGCAGTTGGGACAGGGGGTTTGTAGAGAACACTGAAGCTTTCTTT
CDR3 protein: CASSWDRGFVENTEAFF

J gene: TRBJ1-1
V gene: TRBV9
clone size: NA
D gene: NA
CDR3 DNA: TGTGCCAGCAGCGTCCGAGCAGGGGAGTCTGAAGCTTTCTTT
CDR3 protein: CASSVRAGESEAFF

J gene: TRBJ1-2
V gene: TRBV7-2
clone size: NA
D gene: TRBD1
CDR3 DNA: TGTGCCAGCAGCTTCTGGGACAGTTCTTATGGCTACACCTTC
CDR3 protein: CASSFWDSSYGYTF

J gene: TRBJ1-5
V gene: TRBV6-5
clone size: NA
D gene: NA
CDR3 DNA: TGTGCCAGCAGGACAGGTATGGGCAATCAGCCCCAGCATTTT
CDR3 protein: CASRTGMGNQPQHF

J gene: TRBJ2-1
V gene: TRBV29-1
clone size: few
D gene: TRBD2
CDR3 DNA: TGCAGCCACTCCGGGACTAGCGGGGGTTGGGACAATGAGCAGTTCTTC
CDR3 protein: CSHSGTSGGWDNEQFF

J gene: TRBJ1-5
V gene: TRBV7-8
clone size: once
D gene: NA
CDR3 DNA: TGTGCCAGCAGCTTAATGCCAGGGTTTGGTCAGCCCCAGCATTTT
CDR3 protein: CASSLMPGFGQPQHF

J gene: TRBJ2-3
V gene: TRBV5-4
clone size: NA
D gene: NA
CDR3 DNA: TGTGCCAGCAGCAAAGTTCGGGACTTGCGCACAGATACGCAGTATTTT
CDR3 protein: CASSKVRDLRTDTQYF

J gene: TRBJ2-3
V gene: TRBV5-6
clone size: NA
D gene: NA
CDR3 DNA: TGTGCCAGCCACGCAGTAGGGCGGGCAGATACGCAGTATTTT
CDR3 protein: CASHAVGRADTQYF

J gene: TRBJ1-5
V gene: TRBV6-1
clone size: NA
D gene: NA
CDR3 DNA: TGTGCCAGCAGTCAAGACAATATCCGCGGGGGGGGCAATCAGCCCCAGCATTTT
CDR3 protein: CASSQDNIRGGGNQPQHF

J gene: TRBJ1-2
V gene: TRBV5-4
clone size: NA
D gene: TRBD1
CDR3 DNA: TGTGCCAGCAGCTTCGGGACAGGGGGGGACTATGGCTACACCTTC
CDR3 protein: CASSFGTGGDYGYTF

J gene: TRBJ2-7
V gene: TRBV6-1
clone size: NA
D gene: NA
CDR3 DNA: TGTGCCAGCAAATTAGACATTACCTACGAGCAGTACTTC
CDR3 protein: CASKLDITYEQYF

J gene: TRBJ2-3
V gene: TRBV19
clone size: few
D gene: NA
CDR3 DNA: TGTGCCAGTACCAAAAGGGACACTTCCACAGATACGCAGTATTTT
CDR3 protein: CASTKRDTSTDTQYF

J gene: TRBJ2-7
V gene: TRBV19
clone size: NA
D gene: TRBD1
CDR3 DNA: TGTGCCAGTAGTATACAGGGGGCCTACTACTACGAGCAGTACTTC
CDR3 protein: CASSIQGAYYYEQYF

J gene: TRBJ1-2
V gene: TRBV9
clone size: NA
D gene: TRBD1
CDR3 DNA: TGTGCCAGCAGTGGCGGGACAGGGGGCGATGGCTACACCTTC
CDR3 protein: CASSGGTGGDGYTF

J gene: TRBJ1-6
V gene: TRBV5-5
clone size: NA
D gene: NA
CDR3 DNA: TGTGCCAGCAGCTTGACTGGGGGCGGATCACCCCTCCACTTT
CDR3 protein: CASSLTGGGSPLHF

J gene: TRBJ1-1
V gene: TRBV9
clone size: NA
D gene: TRBD1
CDR3 DNA: TGTGCCAGCAGCGTAGGAGTCGGATGGCAGGGGGGCACTGAAGCTTTCTTT
CDR3 protein: CASSVGVGWQGGTEAFF

J gene: TRBJ1-2
V gene: TRBV9
clone size: once
D gene: TRBD1
CDR3 DNA: TGTGCCAGCAGCGAGCAGACAGGGGGCCCCCCTAATGGCTACACCTTC
CDR3 protein: CASSEQTGGPPNGYTF

J gene: TRBJ2-1
V gene: TRBV6-4
clone size: NA
D gene: TRBD2
CDR3 DNA: TGTGCCAGCAGTGACTCTAGCGGGGGGGCACATGAGCAGTTCTTC
CDR3 protein: CASSDSSGGAHEQFF

J gene: TRBJ1-3
V gene: TRBV7-6
clone size: NA
D gene: NA
CDR3 DNA: TGTGCCAGCAGCTTAGGTCCCCCTGCGGGAAACACCATATATTTT
CDR3 protein: CASSLGPPAGNTIYF

J gene: TRBJ2-7
V gene: TRBV5-4
clone size: NA
D gene: NA
CDR3 DNA: TGTGCCAGCAGCCCGGAGAGAGGGTTCCACGAGCAGTACTTC
CDR3 protein: CASSPERGFHEQYF

J gene: TRBJ2-3
V gene: TRBV4-1
clone size: once
D gene: NA
CDR3 DNA: TGCGCCAGCAGCCCTCTCTTCCAGGCCGATACGCAGTATTTT
CDR3 protein: CASSPLFQADTQYF

J gene: TRBJ1-4
V gene: TRBV19
clone size: NA
D gene: TRBD1
CDR3 DNA: TGTGCCAGTAGTATCCCCGGGACAGTTAATGAAAAACTGTTTTTT
CDR3 protein: CASSIPGTVNEKLFF

J gene: TRBJ1-2
V gene: TRBV5-5
clone size: NA
D gene: NA
CDR3 DNA: TGTGCCAGCAGCTTGGAAGGGCAGGACTATGGCGCTTCCTATGGCTACACCTTC
CDR3 protein: CASSLEGQDYGASYGYTF

J gene: TRBJ1-6
V gene: TRBV5-1
clone size: NA
D gene: NA
CDR3 DNA: TGCGCCAGCAGCTGGTGGACAGCCTATTCACCCCTCCACTTT
CDR3 protein: CASSWWTAYSPLHF

J gene: TRBJ1-2
V gene: TRBV7-3
clone size: NA
D gene: TRBD1
CDR3 DNA: TGTGCCAGCGGCATTGACAGGGAAGGTGGCTACACCTTC
CDR3 protein: CASGIDREGGYTF

J gene: TRBJ1-2
V gene: TRBV2
clone size: NA
D gene: TRBD1
CDR3 DNA: TGTGCCAGCCCGGGACAGAACTCCTATGGCTACACCTTC
CDR3 protein: CASPGQNSYGYTF

J gene: TRBJ2-1
V gene: TRBV4-1
clone size: NA
D gene: TRBD2
CDR3 DNA: TGCGCCAGCAGCCTAAGGACTAGCGGGGGGGGCGATGAGCAGTTCTTC
CDR3 protein: CASSLRTSGGGDEQFF

J gene: TRBJ2-1
V gene: TRBV9
clone size: NA
D gene: TRBD2
CDR3 DNA: TGTGCCAGCAGCGTAGATGGGCGGGGGGGCCTCTCCTACAATGAGCAGTTCTTC
CDR3 protein: CASSVDGRGGLSYNEQFF

J gene: TRBJ2-7
V gene: TRBV6-1
clone size: NA
D gene: TRBD2
CDR3 DNA: TGTGCCAGCAGTGACCAGGGACTAGCGGGGATCTACGAGCAGTACTTC
CDR3 protein: CASSDQGLAGIYEQYF

J gene: TRBJ1-1
V gene: TRBV5-1
clone size: NA
D gene: NA
CDR3 DNA: TGCGCCAGCAGCTCACGGGGGGGCTCTCCTGAAGCTTTCTTT
CDR3 protein: CASSSRGGSPEAFF

J gene: TRBJ2-1
V gene: TRBV6-1
clone size: NA
D gene: TRBD2
CDR3 DNA: TGTGCCAGCAGTGAAGGACTAGCGGGGGGAACCTACAATGAGCAGTTCTTC
CDR3 protein: CASSEGLAGGTYNEQFF

J gene: TRBJ1-1
V gene: TRBV9
clone size: few
D gene: NA
CDR3 DNA: TGTGCCAGCAGCGTAGGGCGCGGGACGGGGATGAACACTGAAGCTTTCTTT
CDR3 protein: CASSVGRGTGMNTEAFF

J gene: TRBJ1-1
V gene: TRBV7-9
clone size: NA
D gene: NA
CDR3 DNA: TGTGCCAGCAGCTTAGCCGGGGGGCACACTGAAGCTTTCTTT
CDR3 protein: CASSLAGGHTEAFF

J gene: TRBJ2-3
V gene: TRBV5-1
clone size: NA
D gene: NA
CDR3 DNA: TGCGCCAGCAGCTTGTATGGAGGGGGCGACTTCACAGATACGCAGTATTTT
CDR3 protein: CASSLYGGGDFTDTQYF

J gene: TRBJ2-1
V gene: TRBV7-3
clone size: NA
D gene: TRBD2
CDR3 DNA: TGTGCCAGCAGCTTAGTCAGCGGGGGGGCTCGGAGGTCTAGCAATGAGCAGTTCTTC
CDR3 protein: CASSLVSGGARRSSNEQFF

J gene: TRBJ2-5
V gene: TRBV7-6
clone size: NA
D gene: TRBD2
CDR3 DNA: TGTGCCAGCAGCTTAGAGGTAGCGGGGGCTCAAGGACAAGAGACCCAGTACTTC
CDR3 protein: CASSLEVAGAQGQETQYF

J gene: TRBJ2-4
V gene: TRBV2
clone size: NA
D gene: NA
CDR3 DNA: TGTGCCTACCGGGACACTGGGGCCAAAAACATTCAGTACTTC
CDR3 protein: CAYRDTGAKNIQYF

J gene: TRBJ2-2
V gene: TRBV27
clone size: NA
D gene: TRBD1
CDR3 DNA: TGTGCCACACAGGGGGATACCGGGGAGCTGTTTTTT
CDR3 protein: CATQGDTGELFF

J gene: TRBJ1-2
V gene: TRBV11-2
clone size: NA
D gene: TRBD1
CDR3 DNA: TGTGCCAGCAGTCCCACAGGGGTACGCGGCTACACCTTC
CDR3 protein: CASSPTGVRGYTF

J gene: TRBJ2-7
V gene: TRBV2
clone size: NA
D gene: NA
CDR3 DNA: TGTGCCAGCAGTGGGGGCAGTGTCCACGAGCAGTACTTC
CDR3 protein: CASSGGSVHEQYF

J gene: TRBJ1-1
V gene: TRBV2
clone size: NA
D gene: NA
CDR3 DNA: TGTGCCAGCAGTGGACAGACAAACACTGAAGCTTTCTTT
CDR3 protein: CASSGQTNTEAFF

J gene: TRBJ1-5
V gene: TRBV19
clone size: NA
D gene: NA
CDR3 DNA: TGTGCCAGTAGAGTAGCAGAGATTAATCAGCCCCAGCATTTT
CDR3 protein: CASRVAEINQPQHF

J gene: TRBJ2-7
V gene: TRBV5-4
clone size: NA
D gene: NA
CDR3 DNA: TGTGCCAGCAGCTTAACAGGGTTGAACGAGCAGTACTTC
CDR3 protein: CASSLTGLNEQYF

J gene: TRBJ1-1
V gene: TRBV19
clone size: NA
D gene: NA
CDR3 DNA: TGTGCCAGTAGTATAGCCATGAACACTGAAGCTTTCTTT
CDR3 protein: CASSIAMNTEAFF

J gene: TRBJ2-7
V gene: TRBV7-6
clone size: once
D gene: NA
CDR3 DNA: TGTGCCAGCAGCTTCTCGGGGTTTCTCCGTCAGTACTTC
CDR3 protein: CASSFSGFLRQYF

J gene: TRBJ1-4
V gene: TRBV6-6
clone size: NA
D gene: NA
CDR3 DNA: TGTGCCAGCAGCTACCGGGACTACAATGAAAAACTGTTTTTT
CDR3 protein: CASSYRDYNEKLFF

J gene: TRBJ1-5
V gene: TRBV29-1
clone size: NA
D gene: TRBD1
CDR3 DNA: TGCAGCTACCCGGGACAGGGTTTGGTTAGCAATCAGCCCCAGCATTTT
CDR3 protein: CSYPGQGLVSNQPQHF

J gene: TRBJ2-3
V gene: TRBV5-1
clone size: NA
D gene: TRBD2
CDR3 DNA: TGCGCCAGCAGCTCGTTGGCCAGCGGGGGGGATACGCAGTATTTT
CDR3 protein: CASSSLASGGDTQYF

J gene: TRBJ1-1
V gene: TRBV9
clone size: NA
D gene: NA
CDR3 DNA: TGTGCCAGCAGCCCGCGGATGGGAGACACTGAAGCTTTCTTT
CDR3 protein: CASSPRMGDTEAFF